The 5 T cell receptor beta chains presented below share a single source sample, sequenced in a study of T-cell memory formation after mild COVID-19 (dated by TCRdb to about 2021). Library prep was done by 5' RACE. Sequenced on an Illumina NovaSeq 6000. TCRdb reprocessing: public reads trimmed at Q25 with fastp, clones called with MiXCR, in-frame beta chains kept. Each record represents a unique CDR3 protein, reported with the most common genes and DNA among its rows. A total of 150,000 to 200,000 distinct CDR3 sequences appear in this sample, around 13% of them only once. About 14% of the sample is held by the ten biggest clonotypes. Sample: PBMCs or a T cell subset sorted from them (not recorded which). The receptors were gathered from an adult woman who had mild COVID-19 (a few samples of this study predate the infection). The sample titles of this study are shuffled in the database, so cell type and time point are left out; the donor was told from shared clones.

This clonotype was detected many times. The rearrangement uses TRBV5-1 and TRBJ2-3, with TRBD2 matching 11 bases. CDR1 and CDR2 from the germline V gene are SGHRS and YFSETQ. The trim removed 4 bases at V and 4 bases at J, leaving 5 bases unmatched. The CDR3 extends over 15 amino acids. The CDR3 loop is CASSVSGGAADTQYF. In DNA form, the CDR3 reads TGCGCCAGCAGCGTTAGCGGGGGGGCCGCAGATACGCAGTATTTT.

J is TRBJ1-1 and V is TRBV20-1; TRBD1 agrees at 7 bases. The CDR3 extends over 15 amino acids. Per germline, CDR1 DFQATT and CDR2 SNEGSKA (reference sequence). The junction had 16 bases not matched to a gene; V was cut back by 5 bases and J by 7 bases. The CDR3 DNA sequence: TGCAGTGCTCAGGCGAGGGGGCCCCCTGGGGATGAAGCTTTCTTT. It codes for CSAQARGPPGDEAFF.

The gene calls are TRBV27 and TRBJ2-7; D unresolved. The length of the CDR3 is 11 residues. Germline V CDR1 and CDR2: MNHEY, SMNVEV (reference sequence). The ends were cut back, 5 bases at V and 4 bases at J, with 6 bases in the middle. The CDR3, as DNA: TGTGCCAGCAGTCACAGATACGAGCAGTACTTC. This gives the protein CASSHRYEQYF.

This chain links TRBV19 with TRBJ1-1; a weak D match, TRBD1 (6 bases). The CDR3 is 12 residues long. The germline V gene has CDR1 LNHDA and CDR2 SQIVND (reference sequence). V dropped 3 bases and J dropped 6 bases, with 8 bases sitting between them. The CDR3 loop is CASSIGQSEAFF. The CDR3 nucleotides are TGTGCCAGTAGTATTGGACAGTCTGAAGCTTTCTTT.

V is TRBV5-1 and J is TRBJ1-1, with D tentatively TRBD1 (6 bases). The CDR3 is 14 residues long. V was cut by 4 bases and J by 7 bases, with 17 bases left in between. CDR1 is SGHRS and CDR2 is YFSETQ in the germline V gene. The CDR3 spells CASSLSGAGSEAFF. The DNA for the CDR3 is TGCGCCAGCAGCCTTTCAGGGGCGGGGAGTGAAGCTTTCTTT.